The rows below give T cell receptor beta chains drawn from one sample of a study of preoperative IRX-2 immunotherapy in early breast cancer. Sequencing was performed with immunoSEQ multiplex PCR; in TCRdb, only in-frame clones are kept and a portion is missing. The data contain more than 6,500 clones, around 82% of them singletons. Sample: tumor tissue, taken after IRX-2 immunotherapy. Receptors were obtained from a human donor with breast cancer. Each CDR3 is given with its conserved first and last residue. Fields, in order: J gene, D gene, clone size, V gene, CDR3 DNA, CDR3 protein. A D gene is named only where the DNA matches it firmly. Rows may omit the clone size; those that give it use once, few, many or a size class.

TRBJ1-2,.,.,TRBV6-8,TGTGCCAGCAGTTACTCGTTCACCGCTAACTATGGCTACACCTTC,CASSYSFTANYGYTF
TRBJ1-1,.,medium-sized,TRBV6-8,TGTGCCAGCAGTTACAGGAGGAACACTGAAGCTTTCTTT,CASSYRRNTEAFF
TRBJ2-1,TRBD2,.,TRBV19,TGTGCCAGTAAGGTCCCGCGGGGGGGCTACAATGAGCAGTTCTTC,CASKVPRGGYNEQFF
TRBJ1-1,.,.,TRBV11-3,TGTGCCAGCAGCTTGGGTGCCAGGAACACTGAAGCTTTCTTT,CASSLGARNTEAFF
TRBJ1-1,TRBD1,few,TRBV2,TGTGCCAGCAGTGAGGGACAGCTTAACACTGAAGCTTTCTTT,CASSEGQLNTEAFF
TRBJ2-5,.,.,TRBV18,TGTGCCAGCTCAGCAGGGACGGAAGAGACCCAGTACTTC,CASSAGTEETQYF
TRBJ1-6,.,once,TRBV30,TGTGCCTGGAGTGTATATGGGGCAGAGCAAAATTCACCCCTCCACTTT,CAWSVYGAEQNSPLHF
TRBJ2-7,TRBD2,few,TRBV5-1,TGCGCCAGCAGCTCCACGAGTAGCGGGGGCTCCTACGAGCAGTACTTC,CASSSTSSGGSYEQYF
TRBJ2-7,TRBD1,few,TRBV15,TGTGCCACCAGCAAGGACAGGGGGTCCTCCTACGAGCAGTACTTC,CATSKDRGSSYEQYF
TRBJ2-1,.,once,TRBV6-8,TGTGCCAGCAGTAGCGGACCAATCAATGAGCAGTTCTTC,CASSSGPINEQFF
TRBJ2-3,TRBD2,.,TRBV19,TGTGCCAGTTCGACCGGACTAGCAGATACGCAGTATTTT,CASSTGLADTQYF
TRBJ2-5,.,.,TRBV6-8,TGTGCCAGCAGTTACGTGGGGCTCCAAGAGACCCAGTACTTC,CASSYVGLQETQYF
TRBJ1-5,.,.,TRBV6-8,TGTGCCAGCAGTGACCAAGGAGGGTTAAGCAATCAGCCCCAGCATTTT,CASSDQGGLSNQPQHF
TRBJ2-6,TRBD2,.,TRBV30,TGTGCCTGGAGCCGGGCGGGGGGCTCCTCTGGGGCCAACGTCCTGACTTTC,CAWSRAGGSSGANVLTF
TRBJ1-5,.,.,TRBV19,TGTGCCAGTAGTCAACCCAATCAGCCCCAGCATTTT,CASSQPNQPQHF
TRBJ1-1,.,.,TRBV7-6,TGTGCCAGCAGCTTAAATCCGGGGAACACTGAAGCTTTCTTT,CASSLNPGNTEAFF
TRBJ2-1,.,.,TRBV5-1,TGCGCCAGCAGCCAAGGACTGAGCTCCTACAATGAGCAGTTCTTC,CASSQGLSSYNEQFF
TRBJ2-7,.,.,TRBV11-3,TGTGCCAGCAGCTTAAGTGACGGGGTAGGCTACGAGCAGTACTTC,CASSLSDGVGYEQYF
TRBJ1-1,.,.,TRBV7-7,TGTGCCAGCAGCCAAGGAACAGGATCTCCTGAAGCTTTCTTT,CASSQGTGSPEAFF
TRBJ2-5,TRBD2,.,TRBV11-3,TGTGCCAGCAGCTTGGGACTAGCGCGGGAGACCCAGTACTTC,CASSLGLARETQYF
TRBJ1-6,.,.,TRBV6-8,TGTGCCAGCACCGGATTTGCCTGGGCTGGTTCACCCCTCCACTTT,CASTGFAWAGSPLHF
TRBJ1-4,.,.,TRBV6-8,TGTGCCAGCAGCCCTGACAGCGGAGCTAATGAAAAACTGTTTTTT,CASSPDSGANEKLFF
TRBJ1-5,.,.,TRBV6-8,TGTGCCAGCAGAGAAGACCGGGCACAAAATCAGCCCCAGCATTTT,CASREDRAQNQPQHF
TRBJ2-5,.,.,TRBV11-3,TGTGCCAGCAGCTTGGTCCTGAGGGAGGAGACCCAGTACTTC,CASSLVLREETQYF
TRBJ1-1,.,.,TRBV30,TGTGCCTGGATTAGGATGAACACTGAAGCTTTCTTT,CAWIRMNTEAFF